This T cell receptor beta chain emerged from a study of T cell repertoires in ileal Crohn's disease. Overall study context: About half received postoperative treatment, roughly twelve with thiopurines and roughly 20 anti-TNF. General study findings and limits: Compared with CD4 T cells, sorted CD8 cells carried more expanded clones. Clonal expansions were more frequent in active smokers than non-smokers at surgery.

Per the germline V gene, CDR1 is SGHRS and CDR2 is YFSETQ. V was pared by 1 base and J by 4 bases, with 7 bases of the junction left unmatched. The CDR3 is made up of 15 amino acids. Each sample's TCRB immunosequencing used around 500 nanograms of biopsy DNA. Profiling relied on immunoSEQ multiplex PCR, and the TCRdb table lists in-frame clones only, not all of them. This repertoire shows about 16,000 clones, roughly 88% found once; its top ten account for around 5.6%. Remarks on this clone: No antigen is known for it.

V usage is TRBV5-1 and J usage is TRBJ2-7, with TRBD1 matching 8 bases. The sequencing input was ileal tissue. The origin of this receptor is an adult with Crohn's disease. This CDR3 reads CASSLRPGGSYEQYF. In DNA, the CDR3 is TGCGCCAGCAGCTTGAGGCCAGGGGGCTCATACGAGCAGTACTTC.